Given below is one TCR beta chain in context. Antigen specificity is unknown. Indicated treatment: 10-day PBMC culture with coronavirus spike peptide pools or control peptides (ViraFEST assay). On days 3 and 7, half the medium was swapped for fresh IL-2-containing medium. At the Johns Hopkins FTIC core, DNA taken from cultured CD4+ T cells was sequenced by way of the Oncomine TCR Beta short-read assay. One entry per CDR3 protein results from TCRdb running MiXCR on the PCR reads. Seen here are about 12,000 distinct CDR3 sequences, around 75% observed once, and the top ten hold about 9.3%. The CDR3 consists of 17 residues. Germline V lookup: CDR1 SGHNT, CDR2 YENEEA. With 2 bases clipped from V and 9 bases from J, the junction kept 14 bases outside the gene matches. The data belong to a study of vaccination and CD4 T cells after COVID-19. Findings and limits, study-wide: Convalescent participants were relatively few, and none had early post-infection timepoints studied.

The sequence was collected from a human donor who had recovered from COVID-19. The sequenced material came from CD4+ T cells from blood, cultured in vitro. This sequence joins TRBV11-3 and TRBJ2-3; 10 bases map to TRBD2. The chain's CDR3 is CASSLSRGLAGAITQYF. In DNA, the CDR3 is TGTGCCAGCAGCTTATCGCGTGGCCTAGCGGGAGCCATCACGCAGTATTTT.